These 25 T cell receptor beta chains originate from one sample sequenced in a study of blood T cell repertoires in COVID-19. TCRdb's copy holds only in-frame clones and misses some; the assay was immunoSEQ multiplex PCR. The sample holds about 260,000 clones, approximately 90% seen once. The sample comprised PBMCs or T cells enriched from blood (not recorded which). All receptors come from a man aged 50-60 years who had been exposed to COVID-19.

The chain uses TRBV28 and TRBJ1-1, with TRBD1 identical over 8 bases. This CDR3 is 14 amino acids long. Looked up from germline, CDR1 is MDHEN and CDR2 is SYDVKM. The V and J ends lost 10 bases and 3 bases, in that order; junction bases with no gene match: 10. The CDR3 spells CATRRGQGYTEAFF. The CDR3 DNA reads TGTGCCACCAGACGAGGACAGGGATACACTGAAGCTTTCTTT.

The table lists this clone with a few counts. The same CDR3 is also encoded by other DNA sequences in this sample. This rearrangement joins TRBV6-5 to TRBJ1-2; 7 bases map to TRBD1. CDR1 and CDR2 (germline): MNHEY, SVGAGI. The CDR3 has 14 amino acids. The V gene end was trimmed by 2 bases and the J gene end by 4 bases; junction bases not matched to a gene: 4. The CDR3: CASSYGGQPYGYTF. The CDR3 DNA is TGTGCCAGCAGTTACGGGGGACAGCCCTATGGCTACACCTTC.

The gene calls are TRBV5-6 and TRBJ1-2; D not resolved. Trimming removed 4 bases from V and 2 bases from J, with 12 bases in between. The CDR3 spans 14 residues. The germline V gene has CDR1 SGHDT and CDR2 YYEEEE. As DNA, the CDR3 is TGTGCCAGCAGCCGGAGCGGGTGGAACTATGGCTACACCTTC. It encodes CASSRSGWNYGYTF.

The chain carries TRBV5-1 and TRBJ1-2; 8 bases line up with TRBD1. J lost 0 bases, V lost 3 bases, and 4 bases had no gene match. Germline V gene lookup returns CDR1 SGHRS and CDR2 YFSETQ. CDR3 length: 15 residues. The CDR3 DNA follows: TGCGCCAGCAGCTGGGGACAGGTGGCTAACTATGGCTACACCTTC. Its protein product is CASSWGQVANYGYTF.

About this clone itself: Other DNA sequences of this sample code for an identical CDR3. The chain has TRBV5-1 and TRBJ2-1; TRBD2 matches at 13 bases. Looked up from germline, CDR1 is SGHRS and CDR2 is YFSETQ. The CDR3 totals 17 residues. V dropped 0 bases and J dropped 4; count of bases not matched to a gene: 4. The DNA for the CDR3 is TGCGCCAGCAGCTTGGGACTAGCGGGAGGACGGTACAATGAGCAGTTCTTC. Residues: CASSLGLAGGRYNEQFF.

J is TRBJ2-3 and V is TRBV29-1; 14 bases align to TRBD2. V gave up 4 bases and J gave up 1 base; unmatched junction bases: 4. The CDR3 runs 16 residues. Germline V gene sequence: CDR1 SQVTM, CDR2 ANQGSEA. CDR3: CSVGSGLAGGTDTQYF. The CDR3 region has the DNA TGCAGCGTTGGATCGGGACTAGCGGGGGGCACAGATACGCAGTATTTT.

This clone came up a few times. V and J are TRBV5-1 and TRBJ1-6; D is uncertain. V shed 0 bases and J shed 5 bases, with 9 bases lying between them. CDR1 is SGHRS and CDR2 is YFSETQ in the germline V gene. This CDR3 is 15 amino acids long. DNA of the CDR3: TGCGCCAGCAGCTTGGTGGCGGGAAATAATTCACCCCTCCACTTT. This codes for CASSLVAGNNSPLHF.

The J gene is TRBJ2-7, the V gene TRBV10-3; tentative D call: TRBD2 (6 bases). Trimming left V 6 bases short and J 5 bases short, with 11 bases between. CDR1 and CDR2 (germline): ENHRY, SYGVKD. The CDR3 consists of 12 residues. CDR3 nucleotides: TGTGCCATCAGGGGGGGAGAGCACGAGCAGTACTTC. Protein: CAIRGGEHEQYF.

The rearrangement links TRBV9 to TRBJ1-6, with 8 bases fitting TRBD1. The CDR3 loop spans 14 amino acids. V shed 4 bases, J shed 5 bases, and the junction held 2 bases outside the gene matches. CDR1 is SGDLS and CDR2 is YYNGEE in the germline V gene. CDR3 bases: TGTGCCAGCAGCCGGGACAGGAATAATTCACCCCTCCACTTT. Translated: CASSRDRNNSPLHF.

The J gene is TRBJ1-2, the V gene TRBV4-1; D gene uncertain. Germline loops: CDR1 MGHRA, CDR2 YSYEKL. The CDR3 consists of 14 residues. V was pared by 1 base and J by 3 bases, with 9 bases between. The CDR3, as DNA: TGCGCCAGCAGCCAAGTCCCGGAGTACTATGGCTACACCTTC. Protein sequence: CASSQVPEYYGYTF.

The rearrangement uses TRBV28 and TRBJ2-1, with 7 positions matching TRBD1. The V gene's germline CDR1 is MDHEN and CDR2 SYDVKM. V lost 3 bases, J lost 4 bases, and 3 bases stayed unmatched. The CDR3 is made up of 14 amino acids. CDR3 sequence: CASSFGQVYNEQFF. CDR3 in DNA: TGTGCCAGCAGTTTTGGACAGGTGTACAATGAGCAGTTCTTC.

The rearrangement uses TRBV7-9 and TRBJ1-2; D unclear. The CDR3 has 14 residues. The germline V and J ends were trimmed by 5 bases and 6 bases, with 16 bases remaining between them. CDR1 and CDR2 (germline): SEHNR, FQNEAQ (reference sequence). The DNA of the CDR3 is TGTGCCAGCAGCAAATCCGGAGAAACCCATGGCTACACCTTC. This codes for CASSKSGETHGYTF.

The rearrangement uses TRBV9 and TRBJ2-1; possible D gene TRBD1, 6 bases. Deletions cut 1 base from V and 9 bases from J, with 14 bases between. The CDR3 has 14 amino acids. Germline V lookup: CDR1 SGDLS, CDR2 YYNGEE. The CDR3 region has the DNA TGTGCCAGCAGCGTAATTGAGGGGGTAGGTGAGCAGTTCTTC. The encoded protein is CASSVIEGVGEQFF.

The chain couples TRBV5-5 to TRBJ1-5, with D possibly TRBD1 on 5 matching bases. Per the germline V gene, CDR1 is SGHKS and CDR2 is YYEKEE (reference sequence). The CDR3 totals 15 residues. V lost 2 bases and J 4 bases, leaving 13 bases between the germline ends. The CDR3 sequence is CASSFRQGQNQPQHF. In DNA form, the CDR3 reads TGTGCCAGCAGCTTCCGGCAGGGTCAAAATCAGCCCCAGCATTTT.

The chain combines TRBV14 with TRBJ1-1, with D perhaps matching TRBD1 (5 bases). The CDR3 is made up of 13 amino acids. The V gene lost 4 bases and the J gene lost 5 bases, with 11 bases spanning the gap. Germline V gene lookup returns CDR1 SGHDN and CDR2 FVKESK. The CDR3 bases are TGTGCCAGCAGCCCGATAGGGGTAACTGAAGCTTTCTTT. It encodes CASSPIGVTEAFF.

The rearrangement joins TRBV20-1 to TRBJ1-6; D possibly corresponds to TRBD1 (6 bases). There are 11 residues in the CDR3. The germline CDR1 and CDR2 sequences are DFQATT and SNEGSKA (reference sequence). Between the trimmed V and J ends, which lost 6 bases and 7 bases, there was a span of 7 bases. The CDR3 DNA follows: TGCAGTGCAACAGGGAATTCACCCCTCCACTTT. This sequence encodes CSATGNSPLHF.

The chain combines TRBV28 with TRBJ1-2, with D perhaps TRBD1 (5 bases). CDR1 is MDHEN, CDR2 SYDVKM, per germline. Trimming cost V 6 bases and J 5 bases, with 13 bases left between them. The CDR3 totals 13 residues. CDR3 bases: TGTGCCAGCAGAGACCCGCAGGGATATGGCTACACCTTC. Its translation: CASRDPQGYGYTF.

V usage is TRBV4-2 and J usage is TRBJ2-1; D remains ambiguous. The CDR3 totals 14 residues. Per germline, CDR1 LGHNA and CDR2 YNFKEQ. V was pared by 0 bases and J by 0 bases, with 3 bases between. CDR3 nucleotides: TGTGCCAGCAGCCAAGACTACTCCTACAATGAGCAGTTCTTC. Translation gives CASSQDYSYNEQFF.

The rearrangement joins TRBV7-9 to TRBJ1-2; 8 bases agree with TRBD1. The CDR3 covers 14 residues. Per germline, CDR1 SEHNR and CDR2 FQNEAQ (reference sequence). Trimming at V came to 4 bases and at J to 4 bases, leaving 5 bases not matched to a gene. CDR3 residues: CASSSGGQGYGYTF. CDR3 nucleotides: TGTGCCAGCAGCTCCGGTGGACAGGGCTATGGCTACACCTTC.

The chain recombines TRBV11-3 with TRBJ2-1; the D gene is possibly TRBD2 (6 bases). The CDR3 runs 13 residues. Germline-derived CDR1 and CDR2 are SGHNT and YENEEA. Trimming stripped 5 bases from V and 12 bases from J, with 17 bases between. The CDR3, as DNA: TGTGCCAGCAGCCCGGGGGTTGCCGCGGGGCAGTTCTTC. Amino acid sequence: CASSPGVAAGQFF.

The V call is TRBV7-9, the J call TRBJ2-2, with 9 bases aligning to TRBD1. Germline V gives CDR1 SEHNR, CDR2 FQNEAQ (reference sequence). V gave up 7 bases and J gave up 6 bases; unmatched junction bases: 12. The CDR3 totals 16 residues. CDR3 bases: TGTGCCAGCACCGTTACGACAGGGGGATTCTCCGGGGAGCTGTTTTTT. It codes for CASTVTTGGFSGELFF.

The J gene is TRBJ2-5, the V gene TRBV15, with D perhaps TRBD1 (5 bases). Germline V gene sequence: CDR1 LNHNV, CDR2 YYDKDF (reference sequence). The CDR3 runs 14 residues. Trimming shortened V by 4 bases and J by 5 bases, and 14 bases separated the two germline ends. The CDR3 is CATSKTGPKETQYF. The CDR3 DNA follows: TGTGCCACCAGCAAAACAGGCCCGAAGGAGACCCAGTACTTC. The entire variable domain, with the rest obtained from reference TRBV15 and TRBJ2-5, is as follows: DAMVIQNPRYQVTQFGKPVTLSCSQTLNHNVMYWYQQKSSQAPKLLFHYYDKDFNNEADTPDNFQSRRPNTSFCFLDIRSPGLGDTAMYLCATSKTGPKETQYFGPGTRLLVL.

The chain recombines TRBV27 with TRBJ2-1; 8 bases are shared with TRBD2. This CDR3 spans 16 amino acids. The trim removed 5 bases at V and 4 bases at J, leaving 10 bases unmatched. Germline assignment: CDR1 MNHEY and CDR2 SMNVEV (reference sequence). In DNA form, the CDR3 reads TGTGCCAGCAGTCTCTCAGCGGGAGTCAGGTACAATGAGCAGTTCTTC. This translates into CASSLSAGVRYNEQFF.

The CDR3, as DNA: TGCGCCAGCAGCCAAGATTTGTCAACACCCCTCCACTTT. Translation gives CASSQDLSTPLHF. The chain recombines TRBV4-1 with TRBJ1-6, with D hard to call. In germline, CDR1 is MGHRA, CDR2 YSYEKL. The length of the CDR3 is 13 residues. V shed 0 bases and J shed 11 bases, with 8 bases lying between them.

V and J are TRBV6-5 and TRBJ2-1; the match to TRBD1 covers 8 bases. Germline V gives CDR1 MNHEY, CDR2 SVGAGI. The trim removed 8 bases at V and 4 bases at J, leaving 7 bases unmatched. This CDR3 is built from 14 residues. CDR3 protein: CASETGDFYNEQFF. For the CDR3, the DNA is TGTGCCAGCGAGACAGGGGATTTTTACAATGAGCAGTTCTTC.